This TCR beta chain was found in a study of T cell responses to AZD1222 COVID-19 vaccine. As for this clone: One junction end does not reproduce the germline sequence, and a read error may be involved.

The CDR3 runs 13 residues. CDR1 and CDR2 (germline): SSHAT, FNYEAQ (reference sequence). Produced via immunoSEQ multiplex PCR; TCRdb's table is partial and in-frame only. The table includes over 65,000 clones, 89% detected once. V is TRBV7-7 and J is TRBJ1-4; D is undetermined. The sequence came from an adult who received the AZD1222 COVID-19 vaccine. The sequencing here drew on peripheral blood, taken 28 days after the second AZD1222 dose. CDR3 sequence: CASSFRANEKLFF. The CDR3 coding sequence is TGTGCTAGCAGCTTTCGGGCTAATGAAAAACTGTTTTTT.